The sequence of this TCR beta chain was determined in a study of graft-versus-host responses after intestinal transplantation. Across the whole study: Transplants were multivisceral, liver-intestinal, or isolated intestinal. For approximately three years after anti-thymocyte globulin induction, all recipients took tacrolimus and steroids. Overall study findings and caveats: Recipient marrow held GvH clones, some first seen in ileum or blood.

About this clone itself: Antigen specificity is unknown.

Trimming pared 2 bases from V and 5 bases from J, leaving 9 bases between. Germline CDR1 is ENHRY and CDR2 is SYGVKD. The CDR3 has 13 residues. TCRdb keeps only in-frame clones here, not all; method: immunoSEQ multiplex PCR. The data contain about 89,000 clones, 91% of them singletons. The sample here was unstimulated CD4+ T cells sorted from spleen or lymph node cells, taken before intestinal transplant. The clonotype comes from a human donor who received an intestinal transplant. The J gene is TRBJ1-2, the V gene TRBV10-3; tentatively, D is TRBD1 (5 bases). CDR3 sequence reads: CAISEPGRYGYTF. The CDR3, as DNA: TGTGCCATCAGTGAGCCAGGGAGGTATGGCTACACCTTC.